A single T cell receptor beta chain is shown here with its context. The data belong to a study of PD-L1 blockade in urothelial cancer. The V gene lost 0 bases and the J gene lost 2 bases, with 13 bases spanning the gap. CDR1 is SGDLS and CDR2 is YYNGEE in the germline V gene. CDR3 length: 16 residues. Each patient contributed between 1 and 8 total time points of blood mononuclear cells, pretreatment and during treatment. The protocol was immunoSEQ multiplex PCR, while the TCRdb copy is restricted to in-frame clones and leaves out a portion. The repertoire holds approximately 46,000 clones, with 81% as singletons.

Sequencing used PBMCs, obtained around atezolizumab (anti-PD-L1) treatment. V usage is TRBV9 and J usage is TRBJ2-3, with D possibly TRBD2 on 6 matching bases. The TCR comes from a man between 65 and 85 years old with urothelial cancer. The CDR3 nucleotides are TGTGCCAGCAGCGTAGGTGGCGGGGCCTACACAGATACGCAGTATTTT. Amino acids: CASSVGGGAYTDTQYF.